This T cell receptor beta chain was observed in a study of response to subunit inactivated influenza vaccine. TCRdb re-analysed the RT-PCR reads in MiXCR, keeping a single row per CDR3 protein. The sample includes over 400,000 distinct CDR3 sequences, 10% to 15% of them seen just once. CDR1 and CDR2 (germline): DFQATT, SNEGSKA (reference sequence). This CDR3 has 15 amino acids. The trim removed 1 base at V and 5 bases at J, leaving 1 base unmatched. At least ten counts were recorded for this clonotype. Source: PBMCs from blood, taken about 40 days after vaccination. The V call is TRBV20-1, the J call TRBJ2-1, with TRBD2 identical over 14 bases. The receptor was isolated from a man aged 50-60 years who received an inactivated influenza vaccine. CDR3 in amino acids: CSARGLAGGNNEQFF. The CDR3, as DNA: TGCAGTGCTAGAGGACTAGCGGGAGGGAACAATGAGCAGTTCTTC.